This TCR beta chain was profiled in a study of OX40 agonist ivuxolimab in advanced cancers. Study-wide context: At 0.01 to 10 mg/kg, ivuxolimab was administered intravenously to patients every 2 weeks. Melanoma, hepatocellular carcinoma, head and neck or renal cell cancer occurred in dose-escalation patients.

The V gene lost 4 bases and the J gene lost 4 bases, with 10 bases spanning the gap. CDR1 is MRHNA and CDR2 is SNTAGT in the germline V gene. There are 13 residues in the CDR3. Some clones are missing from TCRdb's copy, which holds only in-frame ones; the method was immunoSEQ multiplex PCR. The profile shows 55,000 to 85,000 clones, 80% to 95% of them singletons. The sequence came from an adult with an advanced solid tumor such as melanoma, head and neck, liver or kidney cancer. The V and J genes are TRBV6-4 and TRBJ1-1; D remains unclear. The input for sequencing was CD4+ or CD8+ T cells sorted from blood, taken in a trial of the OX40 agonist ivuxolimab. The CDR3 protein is CASSGPPGTEAFF. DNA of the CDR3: TGTGCCAGCAGTGGGCCCCCGGGCACTGAAGCTTTCTTT.